This T cell receptor beta chain appears in the sequencing data of a study of T-cell memory formation after mild COVID-19. MiXCR, run by TCRdb on the 5' RACE reads, gives a single entry per CDR3 protein. The table has approximately 240,000 distinct CDR3 sequences, about 15% seen once. The V gene end was trimmed by 8 bases and the J gene end by 2 bases; junction bases not matched to a gene: 1. This CDR3 contains 14 residues. Germline-derived CDR1 and CDR2 are SNHLY and FYNNEI. This clonotype was counted a few times. The TCR comes from a man aged 18-30 years who had mild COVID-19 (a few samples of this study predate the infection). Cell type and time point are not known. The chain uses TRBV2 and TRBJ2-1; 12 positions match TRBD2. Sequencing was performed on PBMCs or a T cell subset sorted from them (not recorded which). CDR3 amino acids: CASRLAGAYNEQFF. CDR3 sequence (DNA): TGTGCCAGCCGACTAGCGGGGGCCTACAATGAGCAGTTCTTC.